These 17 T cell receptor beta chains were all obtained from the same sample, sequenced in a study of Ad26.COV2.S vaccination and SARS-CoV-2 variants. Sequencing was performed with immunoSEQ multiplex PCR; in TCRdb, only in-frame clones are kept and a portion is missing. The data hold about 180,000 clones, with approximately 90% observed a single time. The starting material was peripheral blood, obtained after recovery from COVID-19. These receptor sequences come from a human donor who had recovered from COVID-19.

The V call is TRBV11-3, the J call TRBJ2-1; D is ambiguous. The CDR3 length is 12 residues. The germline gives CDR1 SGHNT, CDR2 YENEEA. Trimming removed 1 base at V and 4 bases at J, with 2 bases between. The CDR3 nucleotides read TGTGCCAGCAGCTTAGGTTACAATGAGCAGTTCTTC. It codes for CASSLGYNEQFF.

CDR3 loop: CASSLPKPGELFF. For the CDR3, the DNA is TGTGCCAGCAGCTTACCAAAACCCGGGGAGCTGTTTTTT. The chain combines TRBV11-3 with TRBJ2-2; D is ambiguous. CDR1 SGHNT and CDR2 YENEEA come from the germline V gene. The germline V and J ends were trimmed by 2 bases and 6 bases, with 7 bases remaining between them. The CDR3 covers 13 residues.

This clone was recorded only once. The chain couples TRBV29-1 to TRBJ2-1; D is unresolved. Deletions cut 1 base from V and 5 bases from J, with 6 bases between. Germline CDR1 and CDR2: SQVTM and ANQGSEA. This CDR3 region has 12 residues. This CDR3 is CSVEGLDNEQFF. The CDR3 DNA reads as TGCAGCGTTGAAGGGCTAGACAATGAGCAGTTCTTC.

V usage is TRBV12-5 and J usage is TRBJ2-1, with TRBD2 as a possible D gene (7 bases). The germline V and J ends were trimmed by 5 bases and 7 bases, with 18 bases remaining between them. The CDR3 is 15 amino acids. Germline V CDR1 and CDR2: LGHNT, FRNRAP. The CDR3 sequence: CASGRGREGWNEQFF. The DNA for the CDR3 is TGTGCTAGTGGTAGGGGGAGGGAGGGTTGGAATGAGCAGTTCTTC.

The rearrangement joins TRBV5-1 to TRBJ1-3; D ambiguous. CDR3 length equals 15 residues. The ends were cut back, 0 bases at V and 0 bases at J, with 7 bases in the middle. The germline V gene has CDR1 SGHRS and CDR2 YFSETQ. The DNA for the CDR3 is TGCGCCAGCAGCTTGGGGGTCGGCTCTGGAAACACCATATATTTT. It codes for CASSLGVGSGNTIYF. The full variable domain, in which reference TRBV5-1 and TRBJ1-3 provide the parts outside the CDR3, is KAGVTQTPRYLIKTRGQQVTLSCSPISGHRSVSWYQQTPGQGLQFLFEYFSETQRNKGNFPGRFSGRQFSNSRSEMNVSTLELGDSALYLCASSLGVGSGNTIYFGEGSWLTVV.

The chain employs TRBV4-1 and TRBJ1-1; no clear D. The germline CDR1 and CDR2 sequences are MGHRA and YSYEKL. The CDR3 is 13 amino acids. Deletions cut 4 bases from V and 6 bases from J, with 12 bases between. The CDR3 loop is CASSPLLGSEAFF. In nucleotides, the CDR3 is TGCGCCAGCAGCCCCCTATTGGGATCTGAAGCTTTCTTT.

V is TRBV3-1 (or the pseudogene TRBV3-2) and J is TRBJ2-7, with a tentative D call TRBD2 (5 bases). V was trimmed by 4 bases and J by 2 bases, leaving 15 bases between them. The CDR3 is made up of 15 amino acids. Per the germline V gene, CDR1 is LGHDT and CDR2 is YNNKEL (reference sequence). Here the CDR3 reads CASSPNLEGPYEQYF. The CDR3, as DNA: TGTGCCAGCAGCCCGAATCTCGAGGGCCCCTACGAGCAGTACTTC.

This clone was detected only a few times. The chain employs TRBV7-3 and TRBJ2-1, with a possible D match to TRBD1 (6 bases). Trimming took off 3 bases at V and 10 bases at J, with 10 bases between the two ends. The length of the CDR3 is 12 residues. Germline V gene data show CDR1 as SGHTA and CDR2 as FQGTGA. The CDR3 sequence is CASSFNGGEQFF. The DNA for the CDR3 is TGTGCCAGCAGCTTCAATGGGGGCGAGCAGTTCTTC.

This clone has a single count. The V call is TRBV3-1 (or the pseudogene TRBV3-2), the J call TRBJ1-6; D is uncertain. The germline V and J ends were trimmed by 1 base and 9 bases, with 7 bases remaining between them. The CDR3 runs to 13 residues. CDR1 LGHDT and CDR2 YNNKEL come from the germline V gene (reference sequence). The chain's CDR3 is CASSQGVPSPLHF. Here the CDR3 DNA reads TGTGCCAGCAGCCAAGGGGTCCCTTCACCCCTCCACTTT.

CDR3 residues: CASSVGPGGTYNSPLHF. The CDR3 region has the DNA TGTGCCAGCAGCGTAGGGCCGGGAGGGACCTATAATTCACCCCTCCACTTT. The chain employs TRBV9 and TRBJ1-6; D not certain. The CDR3 has 17 amino acids. Germline CDR1 and CDR2: SGDLS and YYNGEE. Trimming shortened V by 0 bases and J by 2 bases, and 12 bases separated the two germline ends.

The chain is built from TRBV7-2 and TRBJ2-7; TRBD1 aligns across 7 bases. The germline V gene encodes CDR1 SGHTA and CDR2 FQGNSA. The ends lost 8 bases at V and 1 base at J; junction bases unmatched: 11. This CDR3 region has 15 residues. CDR3 coding DNA: TGTGCCAGCGCATCTAGAACAGGGGTTTCCTACGAGCAGTACTTC. Translating gives CASASRTGVSYEQYF.

This rearrangement joins TRBV6-6 to TRBJ1-3; unclear D gene. CDR3 length: 13 residues. With 5 bases removed from V and 2 bases from J, the gap between germline ends came to 7 bases. CDR1 and CDR2 from the germline V gene are MNHNY and SVGAGI (reference sequence). CDR3 in amino acids: CASSTGPGNTIYF. The CDR3 coding sequence is TGTGCCAGCAGTACGGGCCCTGGAAACACCATATATTTT.

V and J are TRBV5-5 and TRBJ2-7; D might be TRBD2 (5 bases). With 4 bases removed from V and 3 bases from J, the gap between germline ends came to 20 bases. Germline loops: CDR1 SGHKS, CDR2 YYEKEE (reference sequence). This CDR3 is 16 amino acids long. The CDR3: CASSGGGIWPSYEQYF. The CDR3 DNA reads TGTGCCAGCAGCGGAGGTGGGATTTGGCCTAGCTACGAGCAGTACTTC.

This sequence joins TRBV7-9 and TRBJ1-4; 7 nucleotides align to TRBD1. Germline V lookup: CDR1 SEHNR, CDR2 FQNEAQ (reference sequence). V lost 5 bases to trimming and J lost 5 bases; unmatched junction nucleotides: 14. The CDR3 length is 17 residues. The CDR3 DNA reads as TGTGCCAGCAGCGCTAATAAGGACAGGAAAGACAATGAAAAACTGTTTTTT. Amino acid sequence: CASSANKDRKDNEKLFF.

V and J are TRBV7-9 and TRBJ2-7, with 11 nucleotides matching TRBD1. Trimming took 0 bases from V and 1 from J; bases not matched to a gene: 5. Per the germline V gene, CDR1 is SEHNR and CDR2 is FQNEAQ (reference sequence). The CDR3 loop spans 17 amino acids. The CDR3 nucleotides read TGTGCCAGCAGCTTAGCAGGGACAGGGGGGGTATCCTACGAGCAGTACTTC. It encodes CASSLAGTGGVSYEQYF.

The CDR3 DNA sequence: TGCGCCAGCAGCTCGGCGACAGGGGATATGAACACTGAAGCTTTCTTT. It specifies CASSSATGDMNTEAFF. The chain combines TRBV5-1 with TRBJ1-1; 8 bases fit TRBD1. Unmatched junction bases numbered 7, after V lost 3 bases and J lost 0 bases. Germline V lookup: CDR1 SGHRS, CDR2 YFSETQ. The CDR3 contains 16 residues. Variable domain in full (rest from reference TRBV5-1 and TRBJ1-1): KAGVTQTPRYLIKTRGQQVTLSCSPISGHRSVSWYQQTPGQGLQFLFEYFSETQRNKGNFPGRFSGRQFSNSRSEMNVSTLELGDSALYLCASSSATGDMNTEAFFGQGTRLTVV.

CDR3 nucleotide sequence: TGTGCCAGCAGCGTAGGGCCCATGAACACTGAAGCTTTCTTT. It yields the protein CASSVGPMNTEAFF. This sequence joins TRBV9 and TRBJ1-1; D remains unclear. The CDR3 contains 14 residues. Germline CDR1 and CDR2: SGDLS and YYNGEE. The ends were cut back, 0 bases at V and 0 bases at J, with 6 bases in the middle.